These 25 T cell receptor beta chains came from one sample sequenced in a study of CD8 T cells in ankylosing spondylitis. TCRdb called the 5' RACE reads again in MiXCR, with one record for every CDR3 protein. This sample has tens of thousands of distinct CDR3 sequences, with roughly 2.6% found just once. Specimen: blood, either unsorted or a sorted T cell fraction (not recorded which). All receptors come from a male donor with ankylosing spondylitis or in good health (not recorded which).

This clonotype was counted at least ten times. The V call is TRBV9, the J call TRBJ2-7; D gene unclear. The CDR3 length is 15 residues. The V end lost 0 bases, the J end lost 0 bases, and 10 bases lay between the germline ends. The V gene's germline CDR1 is SGDLS and CDR2 YYNGEE. The CDR3 sequence is CASSVAAESSYEQYF. The CDR3 DNA sequence: TGTGCCAGCAGCGTAGCTGCAGAAAGCTCCTACGAGCAGTACTTC.

This clonotype was picked up many times. One end of the junction is discordant with germline, which a read error may explain. This chain links TRBV9 with TRBJ2-5; 11 nucleotides agree with TRBD2. This CDR3 region has 16 residues. Germline V lookup: CDR1 SGDLS, CDR2 YYNGEE. The CDR3 protein is CASSAQSRLAGLPFSF. The CDR3 bases are TGTGCCAGCAGCGCTCAATCGAGACTAGCGGGACTCCCTTTTTCCTTC. Full variable domain (remainder filled in from reference TRBV9 and TRBJ2-5): DSGVTQTPKHLITATGQRVTLRCSPRSGDLSVYWYQQSLDQGLQFLIQYYNGEERAKGNILERFSAQQFPDLHSELNLSSLELGDSALYFCASSAQSRLAGLPFSFGPGTRLLVL.

This chain uses TRBV9 with TRBJ2-1, with D possibly called TRBD1 or TRBD2 (5 bases each). Looked up from germline, CDR1 is SGDLS and CDR2 is YYNGEE. This CDR3 has 16 residues. Deletions cut 3 bases from V and 2 bases from J, with 15 bases between. CDR3 region: CASSAYPRGAYNEQFF. DNA of the CDR3: TGTGCCAGCAGCGCTTACCCCCGAGGGGCCTACAATGAGCAGTTCTTC.

This clonotype was seen a handful of times. V usage is TRBV9 and J usage is TRBJ1-4; a possible D gene is TRBD1 (6 bases). The CDR3 extends over 17 amino acids. Trimming stripped 4 bases from V and 0 bases from J, with 16 bases between. Germline values: CDR1 SGDLS, CDR2 YYNGEE. The CDR3 nucleotides read TGTGCCAGCAGCTCCTCGACAGGATCCTCAACTAATGAAAAACTGTTTTTT. The encoded protein is CASSSSTGSSTNEKLFF. Based on the CDR3 plus reference TRBV9 and TRBJ1-4, the full variable domain is DSGVTQTPKHLITATGQRVTLRCSPRSGDLSVYWYQQSLDQGLQFLIQYYNGEERAKGNILERFSAQQFPDLHSELNLSSLELGDSALYFCASSSSTGSSTNEKLFFGSGTQLSVL.

This clonotype was counted ten times or more. The V gene is TRBV9, the J gene TRBJ2-3; no clear D gene. CDR3 size: 12 residues. Germline V gives CDR1 SGDLS, CDR2 YYNGEE. V lost 3 bases and J 2 bases, leaving 4 bases between the germline ends. The CDR3 spells CASSAITDTQYF. CDR3 DNA sequence: TGTGCCAGCAGCGCGATCACAGATACGCAGTATTTT.

The sample holds many counts of this clonotype. The chain is built from TRBV9 and TRBJ2-5; D possibly uses TRBD1 or TRBD2 (5 bases each). CDR3 length: 16 residues. The germline V gene encodes CDR1 SGDLS and CDR2 YYNGEE. Trimming stripped 4 bases from V and 1 base from J, with 17 bases between. DNA for the CDR3: TGTGCCAGCAGCAAGGCCCCGGGACGGTCCCAAGAGACCCAGTACTTC. This translates into CASSKAPGRSQETQYF.

This clonotype was counted ten times or more. The V gene is TRBV9, the J gene TRBJ2-7, with no clear D. This CDR3 contains 14 residues. CDR1 and CDR2 from the germline V gene are SGDLS and YYNGEE. V was shortened by 4 bases and J by 0 bases, with 11 bases between the two germline ends. The CDR3 bases are TGTGCCAGCAGCCCCTACTCGAGCTCCTACGAGCAGTACTTC. This gives the protein CASSPYSSSYEQYF.

At least ten counts were recorded for this clonotype. The CDR3, as DNA: TGTGCCAGCAGCGTAGCTGGGGTCACCTACAATGAGCAGTTCTTC. Residues: CASSVAGVTYNEQFF. The V and J genes are TRBV9 and TRBJ2-1; D gene ambiguous. The CDR3 has 15 amino acids. V was shortened by 0 bases and J by 2 bases, with 9 bases between the two germline ends. Germline V CDR1 and CDR2: SGDLS, YYNGEE.

This clonotype came up many times. The V call is TRBV9, the J call TRBJ2-2; D perhaps matches TRBD1 (5 bases). This CDR3 has 16 residues. Looked up from germline, CDR1 is SGDLS and CDR2 is YYNGEE. The V and J ends lost 4 bases and 0 bases respectively, with 13 bases between them. This chain's CDR3 is CASSPLRTTNTGELFF. Here the CDR3 DNA reads TGTGCCAGCAGCCCCTTGAGGACAACGAACACCGGGGAGCTGTTTTTT.

This clonotype was detected ten times or more. The chain employs TRBV9 and TRBJ2-7; tentatively, D is TRBD1 (7 bases). The CDR3 extends over 14 amino acids. The germline V gene encodes CDR1 SGDLS and CDR2 YYNGEE. V was pared by 3 bases and J by 4 bases, with 14 bases between. The DNA of the CDR3 is TGTGCCAGCAGCGCCTGGACAGGAGGGTACGAGCAGTACTTC. It codes for CASSAWTGGYEQYF.

This clonotype was seen repeatedly, ten times or more. The chain has TRBV9 and TRBJ2-1; 10 positions agree with TRBD2. J gave up 6 bases and V 0 bases, and 6 bases lay outside the gene matches. The CDR3 has 16 amino acids. CDR1 is SGDLS and CDR2 is YYNGEE in the germline V gene. The CDR3 sequence is CASSVGPSGRVNEQFF. DNA of the CDR3: TGTGCCAGCAGCGTAGGTCCTAGCGGGAGAGTCAATGAGCAGTTCTTC.

The table lists this clonotype with many counts. This sequence joins TRBV9 and TRBJ2-1; D is possibly TRBD2 (6 bases). CDR3 length equals 15 residues. V shed 0 bases and J shed 0 bases, with 7 bases lying between them. In germline, CDR1 is SGDLS, CDR2 YYNGEE. The CDR3 here is CASSVGRGSYNEQFF. DNA of the CDR3: TGTGCCAGCAGCGTAGGGCGGGGCTCCTACAATGAGCAGTTCTTC.

In this sample, this clonotype turned up many times. The V call is TRBV9, the J call TRBJ2-1, with a tentative D call TRBD2 (7 bases). Germline V lookup: CDR1 SGDLS, CDR2 YYNGEE. V lost 4 bases to trimming and J lost 5 bases, with 16 bases between them. The CDR3 covers 15 residues. This CDR3 reads CASSRGGTTNNEQFF. The CDR3 DNA follows: TGTGCCAGCAGCCGAGGGGGGACTACCAACAATGAGCAGTTCTTC.

Many counts were recorded for this clonotype. This chain uses TRBV9 with TRBJ1-2, with 8 bases fitting TRBD1. Trimming took 0 bases from V and 3 from J; bases not matched to a gene: 4. Germline lookup yields CDR1 SGDLS and CDR2 YYNGEE. CDR3 size: 15 residues. The CDR3 DNA follows: TGTGCCAGCAGCGTAGGGCAGGGGGCCCACTATGGCTACACCTTC. It translates to CASSVGQGAHYGYTF.

In its sample, this clonotype was seen many times. The rearrangement joins TRBV9 to TRBJ2-5; TRBD1 is a possible D gene (5 bases). From germline, CDR1 is SGDLS and CDR2 YYNGEE. V lost 2 bases and J lost 1, with 12 bases in between. The CDR3 consists of 15 residues. CDR3 region: CASSVRQTFQETQYF. The CDR3 coding sequence is TGTGCCAGCAGCGTCCGACAGACTTTCCAAGAGACCCAGTACTTC. Looking up the rest from reference TRBV9 and TRBJ2-5 gives the full variable domain: DSGVTQTPKHLITATGQRVTLRCSPRSGDLSVYWYQQSLDQGLQFLIQYYNGEERAKGNILERFSAQQFPDLHSELNLSSLELGDSALYFCASSVRQTFQETQYFGPGTRLLVL.

Ten or more counts support this clonotype. V is TRBV9 and J is TRBJ2-2; 8 nucleotides align to TRBD1. The CDR3 has 16 residues. Trimming took 0 bases from V and 8 from J; bases not matched to a gene: 9. From germline, CDR1 is SGDLS and CDR2 YYNGEE. The CDR3 nucleotides read TGTGCCAGCAGCGTAGTCTCCGGGACAGGCGGGGGGGAGCTGTTTTTT. Its protein is CASSVVSGTGGGELFF.

This clonotype was seen repeatedly, ten times or more. V is TRBV9 and J is TRBJ2-1; 9 nucleotides line up with TRBD2. V lost 1 base, J lost 4 bases, and 3 bases stayed unmatched. In germline, CDR1 is SGDLS, CDR2 YYNGEE. This CDR3 contains 15 residues. CDR3 amino acids: CASSVRSGGYNEQFF. The DNA of the CDR3 is TGTGCCAGCAGCGTACGGAGCGGGGGGTACAATGAGCAGTTCTTC.

This clonotype appeared many times. The chain combines TRBV9 with TRBJ2-2; 11 bases match TRBD1. This CDR3 region has 15 residues. CDR1 and CDR2 (germline): SGDLS, YYNGEE. J gave up 7 bases and V 1 base, and 3 bases lay outside the gene matches. CDR3 nucleotide sequence: TGTGCCAGCAGCGTAAGGACAGGGGGCCACGGGGAGCTGTTTTTT. Translated: CASSVRTGGHGELFF.

There are many counts of this clonotype. The J gene is TRBJ1-1, the V gene TRBV9, with 10 bases aligning to TRBD1. This CDR3 has 15 amino acids. Germline V CDR1 and CDR2: SGDLS, YYNGEE. Germline trimming cut 4 bases from V and 3 bases from J; bases unmatched to any gene: 6. Written as DNA, the CDR3 is TGTGCCAGCAGCTCAGGGACAGGGGTTGACACTGAAGCTTTCTTT. Its translation: CASSSGTGVDTEAFF.

This clonotype has a count of ten or more. The V and J genes are TRBV9 and TRBJ2-1; D not certain. The V end was cut by 0 bases, the J end by 4 bases, with 8 bases between. This CDR3 spans 14 amino acids. Germline V gene sequence: CDR1 SGDLS, CDR2 YYNGEE. CDR3 region: CASSVGLRYNEQFF. The CDR3 DNA sequence: TGTGCCAGCAGCGTAGGGCTGAGGTACAATGAGCAGTTCTTC.

At least ten counts were recorded for this clonotype. The chain uses TRBV9 and TRBJ1-1; possible D gene TRBD1, 5 bases. The CDR3 runs to 15 residues. Germline-derived CDR1 and CDR2 are SGDLS and YYNGEE. Trimming took 3 bases from V and 0 from J, leaving 12 bases between them. Written as DNA, the CDR3 is TGTGCCAGCAGCGCGCGGGGCTATTTGAACACTGAAGCTTTCTTT. Protein product: CASSARGYLNTEAFF.

This clonotype has a count of ten or more. This chain links TRBV9 with TRBJ2-1; the match to TRBD2 covers 8 bases. This CDR3 is built from 14 residues. V lost 2 bases, J lost 5 bases, and 3 bases stayed unmatched. In germline, CDR1 is SGDLS, CDR2 YYNGEE. The CDR3 sequence: CASSVSGTNNEQFF. In DNA, the CDR3 is TGTGCCAGCAGCGTTAGCGGGACCAACAATGAGCAGTTCTTC.

This clonotype was observed many times. V usage is TRBV9 and J usage is TRBJ2-7; D not resolved. The germline V and J ends were trimmed by 4 bases and 3 bases, with 11 bases remaining between them. Germline CDR1 reads SGDLS; CDR2 reads YYNGEE. The CDR3 is made up of 13 amino acids. CDR3 region: CASSQYDGYEQYF. DNA for the CDR3: TGTGCCAGCAGCCAATACGACGGCTACGAGCAGTACTTC.

This clonotype occurred many times. This sequence joins TRBV27 and TRBJ1-3; 11 bases fit TRBD1. The V gene end was trimmed by 3 bases and the J gene end by 0 bases; junction bases not matched to a gene: 13. This CDR3 contains 20 residues. Germline-derived CDR1 and CDR2 are MNHEY and SMNVEV (reference sequence). The CDR3 DNA reads as TGTGCCAGCAGTTTTTTTTCCGGACAGGGGGCACCCAGCTCTGGAAACACCATATATTTT. It codes for CASSFFSGQGAPSSGNTIYF.

The sample holds many counts of this clonotype. This sequence joins TRBV9 and TRBJ2-7; 11 bases line up with TRBD1. Germline V lookup: CDR1 SGDLS, CDR2 YYNGEE. V was clipped by 3 bases and J by 6 bases; unmatched bases: 5. The CDR3 length is 14 residues. For the CDR3, the DNA is TGTGCCAGCAGCGCGGGACAGGGGGTGGGCGAGCAGTACTTC. Translation gives CASSAGQGVGEQYF.